The T cell receptor (beta chain) under discussion was sequenced for a study of PD-L1 blockade in urothelial cancer. The assay was immunoSEQ multiplex PCR, and TCRdb's table has in-frame clones only and misses some. The sample lists 30,000 or so clones; about 89% were seen once. Regarding time point: peripheral blood 6 weeks after treatment start. Diagnoses among patients were locally advanced or metastatic urothelial carcinoma. This receptor was taken from an elderly man with urothelial cancer. The sample consisted of PBMCs, taken around atezolizumab (anti-PD-L1) treatment.

The CDR3 loop reads CASSDNRVYEQYF. The CDR3 DNA reads TGTGCCAGCAGTGATAACAGGGTTTACGAGCAGTACTTC. V is TRBV2 and J is TRBJ2-7, with D maybe TRBD1 (6 bases). This CDR3 contains 13 residues. CDR1 is SNHLY, CDR2 FYNNEI, per germline. V was pared by 3 bases and J by 4 bases, with 10 bases between.